The T cell receptor (beta chain) under discussion was sequenced for a study of T-cell reconstitution after alpha-beta-depleted transplantation in children. Unique molecular identifiers were incorporated when the TCRbeta library was constructed. TCRdb fed the PCR reads into MiXCR, producing one record per CDR3 protein. The table has roughly 570,000 distinct CDR3 sequences, 25% to 30% seen once. The CDR3 has 14 amino acids. CDR1 is MNHEY and CDR2 is SMNVEV in the germline V gene (reference sequence). V was clipped by 3 bases and J by 3 bases, with 10 bases between them. This clonotype was recorded many times.

The sample consisted of PBMCs, taken before TCRalphabeta/CD19-depleted stem cell transplant. The clonotype comes from a boy less than two years old with Wiskott-Aldrich syndrome, due to receive a stem cell transplant. The rearrangement joins TRBV27 to TRBJ2-3; D is perhaps TRBD1 (5 bases). In DNA, the CDR3 is TGTGCCAGCAGTTTGGGGCGAAGGACAGATACGCAGTATTTT. It specifies CASSLGRRTDTQYF.